This T cell receptor beta chain was profiled in a study of blood T cells in healthy people across ages. Using a J-beta primer mix together with a sample-barcoded 5' primer, a second PCR was run for about 6 to 12 cycles. TCRdb reprocessed the 5' RACE reads with MiXCR, giving one entry per CDR3 protein. The data contain 1.5 million to 2 million distinct CDR3 sequences, 28% of them singletons. This clonotype was counted only a few times. Germline V lookup: CDR1 MGHRA, CDR2 YSYEKL. V was shortened by 1 base and J by 2 bases, with 14 bases between the two germline ends. The CDR3 length is 16 residues. The sequencing sample was made of blood. The gene calls are TRBV4-1 and TRBJ2-5; weak D call: TRBD1 (5 bases). The clonotype comes from a woman aged 25 to 45 in good health. The CDR3 DNA is TGCGCCAGCAGCCAAGGTCGCGCACAGGAGCAAGAGACCCAGTACTTC. Protein: CASSQGRAQEQETQYF.